The T cell receptor beta chain described here comes from a study of Ad26.COV2.S vaccination and SARS-CoV-2 variants. Described treatment: about 20 received Ad26.COV2.S at low or high dose, single or two shots; 5 received placebo; per-sample allocation not given. The samples were gathered on day 63 after the first injection of vaccine or placebo. Only in-frame clones appear in the TCRdb table, and some are missing; sequencing was by immunoSEQ multiplex PCR. The top ten clones hold roughly 4.3% of a sample with over 400,000 clones, 90% of them seen once. The CDR3 runs to 13 residues. The ends were cut back, 7 bases at V and 4 bases at J, with 12 bases in the middle.

The clonotype originates from a person between 18 and 65 years old who received the Ad26.COV2.S COVID-19 vaccine or a placebo. The V call is TRBV12-3 or TRBV12-4, the J call TRBJ2-3, with D perhaps TRBD2 (6 bases). Sequenced material: peripheral blood, taken in a trial of Ad26.COV2.S vaccine versus placebo. The CDR3 region has the DNA TGTGCCAGCACCGGGTGGGGGGCAGATACGCAGTATTTT. It specifies CASTGWGADTQYF.